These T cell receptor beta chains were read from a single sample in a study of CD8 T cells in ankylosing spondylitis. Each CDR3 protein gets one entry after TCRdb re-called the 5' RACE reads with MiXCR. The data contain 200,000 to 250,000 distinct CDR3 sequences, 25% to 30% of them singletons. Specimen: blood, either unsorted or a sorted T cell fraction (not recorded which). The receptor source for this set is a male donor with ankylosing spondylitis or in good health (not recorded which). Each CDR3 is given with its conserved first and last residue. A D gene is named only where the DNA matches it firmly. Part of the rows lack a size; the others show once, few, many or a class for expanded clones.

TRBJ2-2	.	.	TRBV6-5	TGTGCCAGCAGTTACGGGCAGCCCACCTACACCGGGGAGCTGTTTTTT	CASSYGQPTYTGELFF
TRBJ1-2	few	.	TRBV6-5	TGTGCCAGCAGTCTATCGGGGGGGGGCTACACCTTC	CASSLSGGGYTF
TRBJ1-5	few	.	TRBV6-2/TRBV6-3	TGTGCCAGCAGTTACCCGGGGACTGCCAGGGTCGGTCAGCCCCAGCATTTT	CASSYPGTARVGQPQHF
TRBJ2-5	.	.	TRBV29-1	TGCAGCGTAACTAACGGGGTGCAAGAGACCCAGTACTTC	CSVTNGVQETQYF
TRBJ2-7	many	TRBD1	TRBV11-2	TGTGCCAGCAGCTTACCTGGGACAGGGATCTACGAGCAGTACTTC	CASSLPGTGIYEQYF
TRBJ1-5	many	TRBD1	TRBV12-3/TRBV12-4	TGTGCCAGCAGTTTAACAGGGGGGTTCGGTCAGCCCCAGCATTTT	CASSLTGGFGQPQHF
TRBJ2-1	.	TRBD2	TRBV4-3	TGCGCCAGCAGCCAGACAGGGCCGGGACTAGCGGCTTACAATGAGCAGTTCTTC	CASSQTGPGLAAYNEQFF
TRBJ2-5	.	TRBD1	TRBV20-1	TGCAGTACGGGACAGAAGAAGACCCAGTACTTC	CSTGQKKTQYF
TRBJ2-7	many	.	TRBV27	TGTGCCAGCAGTTTTCTGTTAACAGGGGGAGGGCTACACGAGCAGTACTTC	CASSFLLTGGGLHEQYF
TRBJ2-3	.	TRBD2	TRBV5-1	TGCGCCAGCAGCTTGGGGCTAGCGGAGATCACAGATACGCAGTATTTT	CASSLGLAEITDTQYF
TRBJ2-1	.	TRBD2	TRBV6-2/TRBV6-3	TGTGCCAGCAGTAACCTAGCGGGAGCCAATGAGCAGTTCTTC	CASSNLAGANEQFF
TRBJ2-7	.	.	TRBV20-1	TGCAGTGCTTTAGACTATGGCCACGAGCAGTACTTC	CSALDYGHEQYF
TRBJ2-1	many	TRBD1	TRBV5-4	TGTGCCAGCAGCAAGACCCGGGACAGGGGCCACAATGAGCAGTTCTTC	CASSKTRDRGHNEQFF
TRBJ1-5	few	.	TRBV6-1	TGTGCCAGCAGTAGGACAGCCTATAATCAGCCCCAGCATTTT	CASSRTAYNQPQHF
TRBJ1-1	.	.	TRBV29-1	TGCAGCGTAGAACTACATGGGAACACTGAAGCTTTCTTT	CSVELHGNTEAFF
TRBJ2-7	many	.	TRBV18	TGTGCCAGCTCACCACGGACAGATACCTACGAGCAGTACTTC	CASSPRTDTYEQYF
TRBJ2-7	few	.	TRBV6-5	TGTGCCAGCACCGGAGGGTACGAGCAGTACTTC	CASTGGYEQYF
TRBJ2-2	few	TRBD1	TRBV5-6	TGTGCCAGCAGCACGCGGACAGGGAGTGCCGGGGAGCTGTTTTTT	CASSTRTGSAGELFF
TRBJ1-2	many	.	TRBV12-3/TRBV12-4	TGTGCCAGCAGTTATGGATCTGGCTACACCTTC	CASSYGSGYTF
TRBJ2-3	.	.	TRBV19	TGTGCCAGTAGTATAGATATCGGGCTCCCCACAGATACGCAGTATTTT	CASSIDIGLPTDTQYF
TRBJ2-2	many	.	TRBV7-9	TGTGCCAGCAGCTTACCTAGTTACACCGGGGAGCTGTTTTTT	CASSLPSYTGELFF
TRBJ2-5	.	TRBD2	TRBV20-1	TGCAGTGCTGCCAGACTAGCGGGAGGGCCACAATTGGAGACCCAGTACTTC	CSAARLAGGPQLETQYF
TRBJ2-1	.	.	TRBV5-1	TGCGCCAGCAGCTTGGCGGCCGATTACAATGAGCAGTTCTTC	CASSLAADYNEQFF
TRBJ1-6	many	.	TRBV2	TGTGCCAGCAGGGAGACAGTTTCACCCCTCCACTTT	CASRETVSPLHF
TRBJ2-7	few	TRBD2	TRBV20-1	TGCAGTGCTAGGGGACTAGCGGGCCGGAGCTCCTACGAGCAGTACTTC	CSARGLAGRSSYEQYF
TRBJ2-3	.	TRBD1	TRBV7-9	TGTGCCAGCGGGACAGAAGCAGATACGCAGTATTTT	CASGTEADTQYF
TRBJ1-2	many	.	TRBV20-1	TGCAGTGCTAGAGATTACGGGCTTAACTATGGCTACACCTTC	CSARDYGLNYGYTF
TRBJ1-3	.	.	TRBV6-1	TGTGCCAGCAGTGAATATGGGGACACCATATATTTT	CASSEYGDTIYF
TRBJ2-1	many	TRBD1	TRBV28	TGTGCCAGCAGTTGGGACAGGGGAAACAATGAGCAGTTCTTC	CASSWDRGNNEQFF
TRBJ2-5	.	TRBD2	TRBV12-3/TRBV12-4	TGTGCCAGCAGTTCAGGACTAGTCCAAGAGACCCAGTACTTC	CASSSGLVQETQYF
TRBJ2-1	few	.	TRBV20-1	TGCAGTGCTACCGCCCCCTCCAATGAGCAGTTCTTC	CSATAPSNEQFF
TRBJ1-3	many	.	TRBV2	TGTGCCAGCAGTGAAGTGCGGCAGCACTCTGGAAACACCATATATTTT	CASSEVRQHSGNTIYF
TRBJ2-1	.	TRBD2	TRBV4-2	TGTGCCAGCAGCCAAGATCTAGCGGGCCCCTACAATGAGCAGTTCTTC	CASSQDLAGPYNEQFF